This TCR beta chain was sequenced in a study of human T cells and chemical hapten exposure. The time point is: healthy volunteer bleed at 6 weeks. The total RNA was obtained from whole blood that was not fractionated. Note on this clonotype: The antigen remains unidentified.

Study conclusions and caveats: TCRs exceeding a frequency of 1 in 1000 stayed unchanged under DPC sensitization.

The CDR3 covers 15 residues. Germline CDR1 SQVTM, CDR2 ANQGSEA. Unmatched junction bases numbered 6, after V lost 4 bases and J lost 2 bases. Unique molecular identifiers were attached to individual cDNA molecules within the library. Authors' data handling: Ranging from roughly 20,000 to 690,600, TCR counts per sample had a median value of approximately 97,000. MiXCR was run by TCRdb on the RACE reads, yielding one entry per CDR3 protein. TCRdb, not the authors, supplied the V and J calls. The sample consists of about 77,000 distinct CDR3 sequences, approximately 8.6% of them appearing once. The V and J genes are TRBV29-1 and TRBJ1-3; TRBD1 matches at 9 bases. The TCR was taken from a female donor in good health. Some clones in this sample may be carry-over from other donors' samples. The sequenced sample was whole blood. In nucleotides, the CDR3 is TGCAGCGTTGTTGGGACAGGGCGTCCTGGAAACACCATATATTTT. Translation: CSVVGTGRPGNTIYF.